Listed here are 18 T cell receptor beta chains from one sample, sequenced in a study of T cells after yellow fever vaccination. Each CDR3 protein is one row after TCRdb ran MiXCR on the 5' RACE reads. Among a few hundred thousand distinct CDR3 sequences, around 16% were seen once, and the ten largest hold roughly 17%. The sample consisted of PBMCs, taken roughly 5 days after the first yellow fever vaccination. The source is a young man who received the YFV17D yellow fever vaccine.

This chain links TRBV11-2 with TRBJ2-6, with D uncertain. The CDR3 runs to 16 residues. Germline V CDR1 and CDR2: SGHAT, FQNNGV. Trimming removed 5 bases from V and 2 bases from J, with 13 bases in between. CDR3 in amino acids: CASSPTWGAGANVLTF. CDR3 nucleotides: TGTGCCAGCAGCCCTACGTGGGGTGCTGGGGCCAACGTCCTGACTTTC.

This clonotype came up a few times. Here the CDR3 reads CASTPLVPGELFF. The CDR3 bases are TGTGCCAGCACCCCTTTAGTGCCCGGGGAGCTGTTTTTT. This chain joins TRBV12-3 or TRBV12-4 and TRBJ2-2; no clear D. V lost 7 bases and J 6 bases, leaving 12 bases between the germline ends. The CDR3 is 13 amino acids.

The chain recombines TRBV21-1 with TRBJ2-2; the table's TRBD2 call for D was not verified on the DNA. TRBV21-1 is designated a pseudogene. The CDR3 is 17 residues long. CDR3 sequence (DNA): TGTGCCAGCAATGTGCCTCGGACTCACCTGACCTCCGGGGAGCTGTTTTTT. Translating it yields CASNVPRTHLTSGELFF.

V gene TRBV21-1 combines with J gene TRBJ2-5; the D segment call TRBD1 is taken from the table without a DNA check. TRBV21-1 is shown as a pseudogene. The CDR3 is 15 amino acids. Here the CDR3 reads CASWVVGGGKETQYF. CDR3 sequence (DNA): TGTGCCAGCTGGGTTGTGGGGGGCGGAAAAGAGACCCAGTACTTC.

This clonotype was seen only a few times. The CDR3 protein is CASSASGGVGTDTQYF. The CDR3 DNA sequence: TGTGCCAGCAGTGCTAGCGGGGGGGTAGGCACAGATACGCAGTATTTT. The chain recombines TRBV25-1 with TRBJ2-3; 12 bases fit TRBD2. This CDR3 is built from 16 residues. The V segment lost 4 bases and the J segment 1 base; nucleotides outside the gene matches: 3. Germline V gene sequence: CDR1 MGHDK, CDR2 SYGVNS. Combining the CDR3 with reference TRBV25-1 and TRBJ2-3 gives the whole variable domain EADIYQTPRYLVIGTGKKITLECSQTMGHDKMYWYQQDPGMELHLIHYSYGVNSTEKGDLSSESTVSRIRTEHFPLTLESARPSHTSQYLCASSASGGVGTDTQYFGPGTRLTVL.

The CDR3 DNA reads TGTGCCAGCAGCTTCACTGAGCAGTTCTTC. It codes for CASSFTEQFF. The gene calls are TRBV7-9 and TRBJ2-1; D ambiguous. From germline, CDR1 is SEHNR and CDR2 FQNEAQ (reference sequence). The CDR3 length is 10 residues. Between the trimmed V and J ends, which lost 3 bases and 9 bases, there was a span of 3 bases.

This chain uses TRBV2 with TRBJ2-5; maybe TRBD1 (5 bases). CDR1 SNHLY and CDR2 FYNNEI come from the germline V gene. The CDR3 length is 13 residues. The V gene lost 9 bases and the J gene lost 4 bases, with 15 bases spanning the gap. In DNA form, the CDR3 reads TGTGCCAGAAAGGGGCAGGGTAGAGAGACCCAGTACTTC. Residues: CARKGQGRETQYF.

This clonotype was detected a few times. The rearrangement uses TRBV20-1 and TRBJ2-1; D may correspond to TRBD1 or TRBD2 (5 bases each). V shed 1 base and J shed 0 bases, with 10 bases lying between them. This CDR3 has 15 amino acids. Germline V gene data show CDR1 as DFQATT and CDR2 as SNEGSKA (reference sequence). The CDR3 loop is CSARVLGTSYNEQFF. CDR3 sequence (DNA): TGCAGTGCTAGAGTCCTGGGGACCTCCTACAATGAGCAGTTCTTC.

The chain uses TRBV12-3 or TRBV12-4 and TRBJ2-3; maybe TRBD1 (6 bases). With 6 bases removed from V and 4 bases from J, the gap between germline ends came to 11 bases. The CDR3 loop spans 13 amino acids. Here the CDR3 DNA reads TGTGCCAGCAGACGACAGGCCGCAGATACGCAGTATTTT. It is translated as CASRRQAADTQYF.

The genes are TRBV5-4 and TRBJ1-1, with D unresolved. Trimming removed 0 bases at V and 6 bases at J, with 15 bases between. The CDR3 consists of 15 residues. Germline CDR1 and CDR2: SGHNT and YYREEE (reference sequence). The CDR3, as DNA: TGTGCCAGCAGCTTGGCTTTGGGCGATCTGGCTGAAGCTTTCTTT. Translated: CASSLALGDLAEAFF.

The genes are TRBV7-9 and TRBJ1-1; D gene ambiguous. The CDR3 covers 12 residues. The germline gives CDR1 SEHNR, CDR2 FQNEAQ (reference sequence). Trimming stripped 5 bases from V and 7 bases from J, with 11 bases between. In DNA form, the CDR3 reads TGTGCCAGCAGCCCCTCGGGGTATGAAGCTTTCTTT. Residues: CASSPSGYEAFF.

This clonotype appeared a few times. The chain uses TRBV7-9 and TRBJ2-1, with TRBD1 matching over 10 bases. Germline V gene lookup returns CDR1 SEHNR and CDR2 FQNEAQ (reference sequence). The CDR3 sequence is 14 residues long. V lost 3 bases to trimming and J lost 8 bases; unmatched junction nucleotides: 4. CDR3 bases: TGTGCCAGCAGCTTCGGCGGGACAGGGGATGAGCAGTTCTTC. Its translation is CASSFGGTGDEQFF.

The chain combines TRBV6-1 with TRBJ2-3; TRBD1 might be the D (6 bases). The CDR3 contains 14 residues. Germline values: CDR1 MNHNS, CDR2 SASEGT. The V gene lost 6 bases and the J gene lost 4 bases, with 14 bases spanning the gap. The CDR3 is CASRSNRAADTQYF. DNA of the CDR3: TGTGCCAGCAGATCGAACAGGGCGGCAGATACGCAGTATTTT.

The gene calls are TRBV20-1 and TRBJ2-3, with TRBD2 matching 7 bases. CDR3 length: 17 amino acids. The germline V gene encodes CDR1 DFQATT and CDR2 SNEGSKA (reference sequence). The ends lost 0 bases at V and 2 bases at J; junction bases unmatched: 11. For the CDR3, the DNA is TGCAGTGCTAGAGACCCGACCAGCGGGGCAATCACAGATACGCAGTATTTT. Protein product: CSARDPTSGAITDTQYF.

The chain employs TRBV6-1 and TRBJ1-2, with a weak D call TRBD1 (6 bases). Germline loops: CDR1 MNHNS, CDR2 SASEGT. The CDR3 extends over 14 amino acids. V lost 2 bases, J lost 7 bases, and 14 bases lay in between. The CDR3 here is CASSEYNRVRGYTF. DNA for the CDR3: TGTGCCAGCAGTGAATATAACAGGGTGCGTGGCTACACCTTC.

The rearrangement links TRBV7-2 to TRBJ2-7; tentatively, D is TRBD2 (5 bases). V was pared by 3 bases and J by 2 bases, with 11 bases between. The CDR3 runs to 14 residues. The V gene's germline CDR1 is SGHTA and CDR2 FQGNSA. CDR3 DNA: TGTGCCAGCAGCTTTCTAGCAGGTCCCTACGAGCAGTACTTC. It yields the protein CASSFLAGPYEQYF.

The chain joins TRBV5-1 to TRBJ1-1; 7 bases line up with TRBD1. From germline, CDR1 is SGHRS and CDR2 YFSETQ. The CDR3 length is 15 residues. The V gene end was trimmed by 6 bases and the J gene end by 1 base; junction bases not matched to a gene: 9. The CDR3 DNA follows: TGCGCCAGCAAGGAGCAGGGGGTTAAGAACACTGAAGCTTTCTTT. Translating it yields CASKEQGVKNTEAFF. The whole variable domain, remainder taken from reference TRBV5-1 and TRBJ1-1, is KAGVTQTPRYLIKTRGQQVTLSCSPISGHRSVSWYQQTPGQGLQFLFEYFSETQRNKGNFPGRFSGRQFSNSRSEMNVSTLELGDSALYLCASKEQGVKNTEAFFGQGTRLTVV.

This chain connects TRBV7-9 to TRBJ1-1; perhaps TRBD1 as D (6 bases). CDR1 SEHNR and CDR2 FQNEAQ come from the germline V gene (reference sequence). V was pared by 2 bases and J by 0 bases, with 10 bases between. The CDR3 consists of 15 residues. CDR3 sequence (DNA): TGTGCCAGCAGCTTATCTCAGGGGCTGAACACTGAAGCTTTCTTT. This codes for CASSLSQGLNTEAFF.